This T cell receptor beta chain derives from a study of control samples from healthy donors and cancer patients. Method: immunoSEQ multiplex PCR; TCRdb's copy keeps in-frame clones and lacks some. The sample lists about 130,000 clones, approximately 94% seen once, with around 3.6% in the top ten. J gave up 7 bases and V 5 bases, and 6 bases lay outside the gene matches. This CDR3 has 15 residues. The germline gives CDR1 SGHVS, CDR2 FQNEAQ. Sequences were obtained from blood. The clonotype comes from a man aged 25 to 45 in good health. The V and J genes are TRBV7-8 and TRBJ1-6, with 9 bases that match TRBD1. The chain's CDR3 is CASSPQGAGNSPLHF. The DNA for the CDR3 is TGTGCCAGCAGCCCACAGGGGGCGGGAAATTCACCCCTCCACTTT.